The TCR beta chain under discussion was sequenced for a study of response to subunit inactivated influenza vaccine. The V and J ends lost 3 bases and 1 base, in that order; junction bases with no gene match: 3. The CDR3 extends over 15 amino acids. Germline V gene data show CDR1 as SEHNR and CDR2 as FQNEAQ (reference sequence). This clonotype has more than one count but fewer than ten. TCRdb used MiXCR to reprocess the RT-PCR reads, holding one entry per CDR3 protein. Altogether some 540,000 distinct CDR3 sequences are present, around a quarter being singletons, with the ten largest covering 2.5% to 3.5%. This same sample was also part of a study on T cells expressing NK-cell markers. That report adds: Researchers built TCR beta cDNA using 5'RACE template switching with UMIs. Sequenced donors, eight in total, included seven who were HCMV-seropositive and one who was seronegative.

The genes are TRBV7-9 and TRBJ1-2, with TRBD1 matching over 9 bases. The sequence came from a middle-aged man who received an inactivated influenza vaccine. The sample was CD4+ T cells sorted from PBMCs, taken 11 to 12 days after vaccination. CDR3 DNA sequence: TGTGCCAGCAGCTTCGGGACAGGGAATAACTATGGCTACACCTTC. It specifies CASSFGTGNNYGYTF.